This TCR beta chain was obtained from a study of shared clonotypes between healthy human individuals. At the level of the study: The study drew on a couple of women and a few men aged 18 to 49 as donors.

For every subset, genomic DNA was evenly distributed across several immunoSEQ plates. The sorted-subset replicate PCRs were given 200 ng DNA, which is about 30,000 T cell genomes. Sequencing was performed with immunoSEQ multiplex PCR; in TCRdb, only in-frame clones are kept and a portion is missing. The sample holds about 1,500,000 clones, roughly 96% seen once. CDR1 is SNHLY, CDR2 FYNNEI, per germline. The CDR3 runs 14 residues. V lost 4 bases, J lost 5 bases, and 12 bases lay in between. This sequence joins TRBV2 and TRBJ1-5; D may be TRBD1 (6 bases). Source material: naive CD4+ T cells sorted from blood. Subset described: CD45RA+ positively selected. The TCR sequence derives from a man younger than 45 in good health. CDR3 nucleotide sequence: TGTGCCAGCAGTGTAATGTCAGGGGATCAGCCCCAGCATTTT. Translating gives CASSVMSGDQPQHF.